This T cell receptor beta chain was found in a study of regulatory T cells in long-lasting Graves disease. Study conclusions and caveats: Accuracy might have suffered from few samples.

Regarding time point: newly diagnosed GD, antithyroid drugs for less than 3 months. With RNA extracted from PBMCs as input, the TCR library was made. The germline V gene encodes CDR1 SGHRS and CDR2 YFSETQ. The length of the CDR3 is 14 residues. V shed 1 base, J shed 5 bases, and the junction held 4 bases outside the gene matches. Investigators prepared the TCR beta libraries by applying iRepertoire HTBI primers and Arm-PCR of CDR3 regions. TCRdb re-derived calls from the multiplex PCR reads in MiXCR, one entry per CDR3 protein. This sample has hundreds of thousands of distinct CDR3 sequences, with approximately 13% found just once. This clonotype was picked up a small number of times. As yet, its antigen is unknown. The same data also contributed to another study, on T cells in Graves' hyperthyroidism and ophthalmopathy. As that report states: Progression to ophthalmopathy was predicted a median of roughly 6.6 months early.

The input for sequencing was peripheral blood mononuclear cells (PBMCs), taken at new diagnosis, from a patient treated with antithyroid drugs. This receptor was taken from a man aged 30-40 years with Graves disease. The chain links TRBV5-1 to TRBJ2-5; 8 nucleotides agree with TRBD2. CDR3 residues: CASSLTTSEETQYF. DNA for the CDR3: TGCGCCAGCAGCTTGACGACTAGCGAGGAGACCCAGTACTTC.